This is a list of T cell receptor beta chains from one sample in a study of blood T cells in healthy people across ages. One entry per CDR3 protein, called by TCRdb with MiXCR from the 5' RACE reads. The table shows some 1.6 million distinct CDR3 sequences, with approximately 32% occurring only once. Sequenced: blood. The receptors here all came from a woman in her twenties or thirties in good health. Each CDR3 is given with its conserved first and last residue. The order of the fields is V gene, J gene, D gene, clone size, CDR3 protein, CDR3 DNA. A D gene is named only where the DNA matches it firmly. Size tells how often a clone was seen (once, few, many) or the class of an expanded clone, and some rows leave it out.

>TRBV3-1|TRBJ2-1|NA|many
CASSLSLDNEQFF
TGTGCCAGCAGCCTTAGTCTAGACAATGAGCAGTTCTTC
>TRBV5-6|TRBJ2-7|NA|NA
CASSAGQKTYEQYF
TGTGCCAGCAGCGCGGGACAGAAAACCTACGAGCAGTACTTC
>TRBV5-1|TRBJ2-3|NA|many
CASSYGEATDTQYF
TGCGCCAGCTCCTATGGGGAAGCTACAGATACGCAGTATTTT
>TRBV28|TRBJ1-2|NA|many
CASSRRQSNYGYTF
TGTGCCAGCAGCCGGAGACAGTCCAACTATGGCTACACCTTC
>TRBV5-1|TRBJ1-6|NA|few
CASSLGPVGDSPLHF
TGCGCCAGCAGCTTGGGGCCAGTAGGTGATTCACCCCTCCACTTT
>TRBV20-1|TRBJ2-3|TRBD1|few
CSARDRGHFHGTDTQYF
TGCAGTGCAAGAGACAGGGGGCACTTTCATGGCACAGATACGCAGTATTTT
>TRBV18|TRBJ2-1|TRBD1|few
CASSPPRGQTGYNEQFF
TGTGCCAGCTCACCACCGAGGGGGCAGACAGGCTACAATGAGCAGTTCTTC
>TRBV7-8|TRBJ2-1|TRBD2|NA
CASSLFGSERGHEQFF
TGTGCCAGCAGCTTATTCGGTAGTGAGCGGGGCCATGAGCAGTTCTTC
>TRBV2|TRBJ2-5|TRBD2|few
CASSESGVYQETQYF
TGTGCCAGCAGTGAAAGCGGGGTCTACCAAGAGACCCAGTACTTC
>TRBV4-2|TRBJ2-3|TRBD2|NA
CASSPLGSGGDSTDTQYF
TGTGCCAGCAGCCCCTTGGGTAGCGGGGGGGATAGCACAGATACGCAGTATTTT
>TRBV10-3|TRBJ1-2|TRBD1|few
CAIRGTGSGYTF
TGTGCCATCAGGGGGACAGGGAGTGGCTACACCTTC
>TRBV5-4|TRBJ2-5|TRBD1|NA
CASSLRTGAQETQYF
TGTGCCAGCAGCCTCCGGACAGGGGCGCAAGAGACCCAGTACTTC
>TRBV11-2|TRBJ2-3|TRBD2|few
CASSSRVTGGADTQYF
TGTGCCAGCAGCTCTCGAGTGACGGGAGGAGCAGATACGCAGTATTTT
>TRBV6-2/TRBV6-3|TRBJ2-3|NA|NA
CASSYPRHSAGTDTQYF
TGTGCCAGCAGTTACCCGCGTCACTCAGCAGGCACAGATACGCAGTATTTT
>TRBV5-1|TRBJ2-7|NA|NA
CASSYITSPEQYF
TGCGCCAGCAGCTATATAACTAGTCCCGAGCAGTACTTC
>TRBV20-1|TRBJ2-3|NA|NA
CSARKLAVTDTQYF
TGCAGTGCTAGAAAACTAGCCGTCACAGATACGCAGTATTTT
>TRBV5-1|TRBJ2-3|NA|NA
CASSWGDRFDTQYF
TGCGCCAGCAGCTGGGGAGACAGGTTCGATACGCAGTATTTT
>TRBV11-1|TRBJ2-7|NA|NA
CASSFDTLLGEQYF
TGTGCCAGCAGCTTCGACACGCTCCTTGGGGAGCAGTACTTC
>TRBV7-9|TRBJ2-1|TRBD2|many
CASSLVGLGEQFF
TGTGCCAGCAGCTTAGTTGGACTAGGGGAGCAGTTCTTC
>TRBV6-1|TRBJ1-2|TRBD1|NA
CASSVTGSSGGYTF
TGTGCCAGCAGCGTGACAGGGTCTTCCGGTGGCTACACCTTC
>TRBV20-1|TRBJ1-4|NA|few
CSASIGDEKLFF
TGCAGTGCTAGTATAGGGGATGAAAAACTGTTTTTT
>TRBV29-1|TRBJ2-5|NA|few
CSVERGAGETQYF
TGCAGCGTTGAACGGGGGGCCGGGGAGACCCAGTACTTC
>TRBV20-1|TRBJ2-6|NA|NA
CSALLTAGRPSGANVLTF
TGCAGTGCCCTCCTGACGGCAGGGCGTCCCTCTGGGGCCAACGTCCTGACTTTC
>TRBV28|TRBJ2-7|TRBD1|few
CASSPGQVTDEQYF
TGTGCCAGCAGCCCCGGACAGGTCACGGACGAGCAGTACTTC
>TRBV5-1|TRBJ2-7|TRBD2|NA
CASSLVASGGASYEQYF
TGCGCCAGCAGCTTGGTGGCTAGCGGGGGGGCCTCCTACGAGCAGTACTTC
>TRBV7-9|TRBJ1-1|NA|NA
CASSLMEPGQGLNPEAFF
TGTGCCAGCAGCTTAATGGAGCCGGGACAAGGATTGAACCCTGAAGCTTTCTTT
>TRBV7-2|TRBJ2-1|TRBD1|NA
CASSLGLGTGIYDEQFF
TGTGCCAGCAGCTTAGGATTAGGGACAGGAATCTACGATGAGCAGTTCTTC
>TRBV7-6|TRBJ2-5|TRBD2|few
CASSSDPETSGVETQYF
TGTGCCAGCAGCTCCGATCCAGAGACTAGCGGGGTGGAGACCCAGTACTTC
>TRBV27|TRBJ2-5|TRBD2|NA
CASSPGTSGGREQYF
TGTGCCAGCAGTCCAGGGACTAGCGGGGGTAGGGAGCAGTACTTC
>TRBV7-2|TRBJ2-5|NA|few
CASSPAPLGEQYF
TGTGCCAGCAGCCCAGCCCCCTTAGGTGAGCAGTACTTC
>TRBV5-5|TRBJ1-3|NA|NA
CASSLTVSGNTIYF
TGTGCCAGCAGCTTAACAGTGTCTGGAAACACCATATATTTT
>TRBV7-8|TRBJ2-1|TRBD2|NA
CASSLNSGGSYNEQFF
TGTGCCAGCAGCTTGAATAGCGGGGGCTCCTACAATGAGCAGTTCTTC
>TRBV27|TRBJ1-1|NA|few
CASSTRDGLNTEAFF
TGTGCCAGCAGCACCCGGGACGGCCTGAACACTGAAGCTTTCTTT
>TRBV3-1|TRBJ1-4|NA|NA
CASSQSDSNEKLFF
TGTGCCAGCAGCCAATCGGACAGTAATGAAAAACTGTTTTTT
>TRBV20-1|TRBJ2-7|NA|many
CSAKVQRYEQYF
TGCAGTGCCAAGGTACAGAGATACGAGCAGTACTTC
>TRBV5-1|TRBJ2-3|NA|NA
CAGADAKDTQYF
TGCGCCGGCGCGGATGCGAAAGATACGCAGTATTTT
>TRBV29-1|TRBJ2-7|TRBD1|many
CSAQDRGGLYEQYF
TGCAGCGCCCAAGACAGGGGGGGTCTTTACGAGCAGTACTTC
>TRBV7-9|TRBJ2-5|NA|many
CASSRDWGETQYF
TGTGCCAGCAGCCGAGACTGGGGAGAGACCCAGTACTTC
>TRBV29-1|TRBJ2-3|NA|many
CSTTGLDSDTQYF
TGCAGCACGACCGGGCTAGACTCAGATACGCAGTATTTT
>TRBV7-8|TRBJ1-1|NA|few
CASSLNSGGQGVSAFF
TGTGCCAGCAGCTTAAACTCCGGGGGCCAGGGAGTCTCAGCTTTCTTT
>TRBV20-1|TRBJ2-5|TRBD1|few
CSARRTGTQETQYF
TGCAGTGCTAGAAGGACAGGGACCCAAGAGACCCAGTACTTC
>TRBV7-9|TRBJ2-7|TRBD2|NA
CAIRGLAGTYEQYF
TGTGCCATCCGGGGACTAGCGGGAACCTACGAGCAGTACTTC
>TRBV10-3|TRBJ2-7|TRBD1|few
CAISPDRDEQYF
TGTGCCATCAGTCCAGACAGGGACGAGCAGTACTTC
>TRBV7-9|TRBJ2-1|TRBD2|many
CASSLGGREQFF
TGCGCCAGCAGCTTGGGAGGGCGGGAGCAGTTCTTC
>TRBV27|TRBJ2-1|NA|NA
CASSLWLGETQFF
TGTGCCAGCAGTTTATGGCTAGGGGAGACCCAGTTCTTC